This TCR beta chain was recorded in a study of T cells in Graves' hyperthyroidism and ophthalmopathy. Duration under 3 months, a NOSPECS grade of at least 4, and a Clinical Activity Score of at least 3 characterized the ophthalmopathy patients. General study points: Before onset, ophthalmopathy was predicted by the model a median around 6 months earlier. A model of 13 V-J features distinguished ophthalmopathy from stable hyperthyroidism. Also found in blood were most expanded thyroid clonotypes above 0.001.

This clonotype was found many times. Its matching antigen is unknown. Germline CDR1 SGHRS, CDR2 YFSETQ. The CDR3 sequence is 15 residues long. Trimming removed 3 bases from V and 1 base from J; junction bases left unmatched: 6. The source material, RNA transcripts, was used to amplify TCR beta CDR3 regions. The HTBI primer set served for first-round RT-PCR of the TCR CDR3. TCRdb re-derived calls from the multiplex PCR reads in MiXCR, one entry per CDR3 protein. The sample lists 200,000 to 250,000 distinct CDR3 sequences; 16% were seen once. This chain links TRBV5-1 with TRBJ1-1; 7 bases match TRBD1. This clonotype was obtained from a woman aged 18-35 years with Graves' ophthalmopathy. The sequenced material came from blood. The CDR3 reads CASSSEGQPNTEAFF. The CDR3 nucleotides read TGCGCCAGCAGCTCGGAGGGACAGCCGAACACTGAAGCTTTCTTT.